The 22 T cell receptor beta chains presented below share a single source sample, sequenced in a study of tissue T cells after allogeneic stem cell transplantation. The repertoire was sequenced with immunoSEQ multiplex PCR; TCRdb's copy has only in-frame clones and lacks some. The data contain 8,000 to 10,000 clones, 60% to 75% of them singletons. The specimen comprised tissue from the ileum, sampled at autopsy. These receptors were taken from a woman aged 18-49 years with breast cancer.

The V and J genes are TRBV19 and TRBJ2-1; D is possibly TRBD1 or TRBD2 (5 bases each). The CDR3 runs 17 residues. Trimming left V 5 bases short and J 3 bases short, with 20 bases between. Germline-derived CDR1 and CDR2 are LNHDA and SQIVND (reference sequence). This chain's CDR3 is CASSSATGTLLYNEQFF. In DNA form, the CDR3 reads TGTGCCAGTAGTTCCGCTACCGGGACCCTCCTCTACAATGAGCAGTTCTTC. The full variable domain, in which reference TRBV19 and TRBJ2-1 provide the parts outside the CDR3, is DGGITQSPKYLFRKEGQNVTLSCEQNLNHDAMYWYRQDPGQGLRLIYYSQIVNDFQKGDIAEGYSVSREKKESFPLTVTSAQKNPTAFYLCASSSATGTLLYNEQFFGPGTRLTVL.

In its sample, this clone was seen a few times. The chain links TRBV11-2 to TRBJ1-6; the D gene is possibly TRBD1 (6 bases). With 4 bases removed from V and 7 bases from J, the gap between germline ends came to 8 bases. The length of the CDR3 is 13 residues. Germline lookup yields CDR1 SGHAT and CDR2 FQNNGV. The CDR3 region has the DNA TGTGCCAGCAGCTGGACAGAGAATTCACCCCTCCACTTT. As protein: CASSWTENSPLHF.

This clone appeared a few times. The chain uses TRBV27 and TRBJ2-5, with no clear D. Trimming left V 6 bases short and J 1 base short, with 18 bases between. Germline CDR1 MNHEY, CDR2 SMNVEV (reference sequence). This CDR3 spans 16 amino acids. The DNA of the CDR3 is TGTGCCAGCAGCCCCCAGCTCCTCCGGCCCCAAGAGACCCAGTACTTC. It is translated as CASSPQLLRPQETQYF.

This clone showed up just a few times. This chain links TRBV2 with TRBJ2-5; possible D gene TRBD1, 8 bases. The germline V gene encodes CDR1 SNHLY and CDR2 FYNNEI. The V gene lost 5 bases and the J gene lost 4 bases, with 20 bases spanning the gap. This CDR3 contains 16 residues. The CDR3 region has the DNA TGTGCCAGCAGTTCGCCCCTACAGGGGGGGGGAGAGACCCAGTACTTC. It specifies CASSSPLQGGGETQYF.

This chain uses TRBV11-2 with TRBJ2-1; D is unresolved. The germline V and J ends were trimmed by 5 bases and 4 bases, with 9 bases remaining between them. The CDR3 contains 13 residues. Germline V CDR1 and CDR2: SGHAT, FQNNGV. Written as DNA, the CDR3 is TGTGCCAGCAGCGTCATGGCGTACAATGAGCAGTTCTTC. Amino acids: CASSVMAYNEQFF. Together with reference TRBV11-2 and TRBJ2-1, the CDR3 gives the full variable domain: EAGVAQSPRYKIIEKRQSVAFWCNPISGHATLYWYQQILGQGPKLLIQFQNNGVVDDSQLPKDRFSAERLKGVDSTLKIQPAKLEDSAVYLCASSVMAYNEQFFGPGTRLTVL.

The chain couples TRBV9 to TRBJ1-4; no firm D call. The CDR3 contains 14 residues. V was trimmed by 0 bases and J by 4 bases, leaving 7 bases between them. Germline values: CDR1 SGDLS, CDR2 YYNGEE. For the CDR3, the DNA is TGTGCCAGCAGCGTAGGGGGAAATAATGAAAAACTGTTTTTT. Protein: CASSVGGNNEKLFF.

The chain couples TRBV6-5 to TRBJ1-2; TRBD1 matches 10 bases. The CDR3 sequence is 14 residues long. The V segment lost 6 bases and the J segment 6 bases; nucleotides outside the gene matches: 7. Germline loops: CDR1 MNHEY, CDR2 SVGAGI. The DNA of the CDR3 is TGTGCCAGCAGGGGGACAGGGGTGAGGGATGGCTACACCTTC. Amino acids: CASRGTGVRDGYTF.

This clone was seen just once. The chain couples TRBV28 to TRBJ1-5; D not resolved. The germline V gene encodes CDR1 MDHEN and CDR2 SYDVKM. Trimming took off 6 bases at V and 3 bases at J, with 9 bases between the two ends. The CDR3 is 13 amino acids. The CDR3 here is CASRPGTNQPQHF. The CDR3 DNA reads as TGTGCCAGCAGACCGGGCACCAATCAGCCCCAGCATTTT.

As DNA, the CDR3 is TGTGCCAGCAGCTTAGCGCCGGCTAGCGGGGTTTACGAGCAGTACTTC. Amino acids: CASSLAPASGVYEQYF. This rearrangement joins TRBV7-9 to TRBJ2-7, with TRBD2 matching over 9 bases. V trimming: 0 bases; J trimming: 4 bases; junction bases outside the gene matches: 7. The V gene's germline CDR1 is SEHNR and CDR2 FQNEAQ (reference sequence). The CDR3 has 16 residues.

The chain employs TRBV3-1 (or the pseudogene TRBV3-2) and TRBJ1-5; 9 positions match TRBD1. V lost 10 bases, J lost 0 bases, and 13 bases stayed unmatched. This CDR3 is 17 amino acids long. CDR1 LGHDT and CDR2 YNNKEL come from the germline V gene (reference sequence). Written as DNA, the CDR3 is TGTGCCACCAATTCTGGACAGGGGCGAATTAGCAATCAGCCCCAGCATTTT. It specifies CATNSGQGRISNQPQHF.

DNA for the CDR3: TGTGCCAGCAGCTTCACTAGCACCTACGAGCAGTACTTC. Translation gives CASSFTSTYEQYF. The chain carries TRBV5-4 and TRBJ2-7, with D possibly matching TRBD2 (6 bases). The CDR3 has 13 residues. Trimming shortened V by 2 bases and J by 2 bases, and 8 bases separated the two germline ends. Germline V gives CDR1 SGHNT, CDR2 YYREEE (reference sequence).

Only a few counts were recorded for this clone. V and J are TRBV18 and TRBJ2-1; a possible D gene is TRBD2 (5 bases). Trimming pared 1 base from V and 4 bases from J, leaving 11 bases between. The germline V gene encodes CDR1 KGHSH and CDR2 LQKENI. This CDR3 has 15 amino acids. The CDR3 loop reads CASSPLLALYNEQFF. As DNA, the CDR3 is TGTGCCAGCTCACCACTCCTAGCTTTGTACAATGAGCAGTTCTTC. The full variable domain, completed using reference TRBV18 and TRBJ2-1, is NAGVMQNPRHLVRRRGQEARLRCSPMKGHSHVYWYRQLPEEGLKFMVYLQKENIIDESGMPKERFSAEFPKEGPSILRIQQVVRGDSAAYFCASSPLLALYNEQFFGPGTRLTVL.

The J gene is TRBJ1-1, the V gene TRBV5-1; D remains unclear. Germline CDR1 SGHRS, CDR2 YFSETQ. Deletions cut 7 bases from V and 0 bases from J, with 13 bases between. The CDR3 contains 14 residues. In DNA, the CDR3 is TGCGCCAGCCGCGACCAGGCTGTGAACACTGAAGCTTTCTTT. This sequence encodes CASRDQAVNTEAFF.

For the CDR3, the DNA is TGTGCCAGCAGCCGACTTCTAGGCGGGGGTGGAGATACGCAGTATTTT. Translation gives CASSRLLGGGGDTQYF. This chain uses TRBV7-9 with TRBJ2-3; 7 nucleotides align to TRBD2. The CDR3 loop spans 16 amino acids. Germline values: CDR1 SEHNR, CDR2 FQNEAQ (reference sequence). The V gene end was trimmed by 5 bases and the J gene end by 5 bases; junction bases not matched to a gene: 13.

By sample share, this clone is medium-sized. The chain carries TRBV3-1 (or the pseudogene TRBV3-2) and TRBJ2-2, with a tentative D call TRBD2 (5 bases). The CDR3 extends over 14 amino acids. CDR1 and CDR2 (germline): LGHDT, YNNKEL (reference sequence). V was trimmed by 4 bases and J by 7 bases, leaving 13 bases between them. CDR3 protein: CASSLRRRDGELFF. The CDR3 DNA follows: TGTGCCAGCAGCCTCCGTAGACGGGACGGGGAGCTGTTTTTT.

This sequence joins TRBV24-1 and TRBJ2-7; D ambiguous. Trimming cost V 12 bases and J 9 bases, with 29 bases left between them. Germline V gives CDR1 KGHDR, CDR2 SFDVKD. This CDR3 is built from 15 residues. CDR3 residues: CAPHGDGRIRDGQYF. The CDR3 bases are TGTGCCCCGCATGGGGATGGACGCATACGAGATGGGCAGTACTTC.

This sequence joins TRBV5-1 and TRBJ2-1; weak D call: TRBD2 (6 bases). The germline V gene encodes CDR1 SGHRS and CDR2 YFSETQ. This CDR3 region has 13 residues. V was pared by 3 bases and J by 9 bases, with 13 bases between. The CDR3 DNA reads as TGCGCCAGCAGCTGGGACTGGTTCCCTGAGCAGTTCTTC. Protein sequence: CASSWDWFPEQFF.

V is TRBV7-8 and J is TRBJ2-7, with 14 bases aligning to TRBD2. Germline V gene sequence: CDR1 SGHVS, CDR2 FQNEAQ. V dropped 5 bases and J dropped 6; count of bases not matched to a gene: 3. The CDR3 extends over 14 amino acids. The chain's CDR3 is CASSPGLAGGEQYF. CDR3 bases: TGTGCCAGCAGCCCAGGACTAGCGGGAGGCGAGCAGTACTTC.

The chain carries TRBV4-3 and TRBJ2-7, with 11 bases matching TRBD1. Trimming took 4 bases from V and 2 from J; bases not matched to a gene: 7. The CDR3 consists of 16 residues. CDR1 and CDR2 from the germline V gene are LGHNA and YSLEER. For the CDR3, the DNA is TGCGCCAGCAGCCTGAGGACAGGGGGCGACCCCTACGAGCAGTACTTC. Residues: CASSLRTGGDPYEQYF.

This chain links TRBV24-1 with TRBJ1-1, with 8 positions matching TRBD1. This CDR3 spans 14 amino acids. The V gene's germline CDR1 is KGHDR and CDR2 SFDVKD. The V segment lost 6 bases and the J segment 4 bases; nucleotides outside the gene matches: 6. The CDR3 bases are TGTGCCACCAGTCGGACAGGGACGGTCACTGAAGCTTTCTTT. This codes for CATSRTGTVTEAFF.

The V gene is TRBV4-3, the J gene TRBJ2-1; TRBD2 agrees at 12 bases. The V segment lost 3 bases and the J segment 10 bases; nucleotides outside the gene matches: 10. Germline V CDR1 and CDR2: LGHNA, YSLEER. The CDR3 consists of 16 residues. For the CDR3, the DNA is TGCGCCAGCAGCCACCTACTAGCGGGAGGCCCTCCGGAGCAGTTCTTC. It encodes CASSHLLAGGPPEQFF.

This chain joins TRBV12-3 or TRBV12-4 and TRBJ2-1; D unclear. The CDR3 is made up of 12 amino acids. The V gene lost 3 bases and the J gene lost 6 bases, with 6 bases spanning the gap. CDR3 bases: TGTGCCAGCAGTTTGCGGCCCAATGAGCAGTTCTTC. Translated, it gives CASSLRPNEQFF.